This T cell receptor beta chain comes out of a study of blood T cell repertoires in COVID-19. Whole-study context: Sources were T cells, B-cell-depleted T cells, or PBMCs; the material itself was cDNA or gDNA.

Trimming removed 6 bases at V and 2 bases at J, with 16 bases between. This CDR3 is 15 amino acids long. CDR1 is SGHRS, CDR2 YFSETQ, per germline. Original analysis: Nucleated cell counts were estimated from reference gene primer amplification. Using immunoSEQ multiplex PCR, the repertoire was profiled, and TCRdb retains in-frame clones only, with some absent. V and J calls and clone size are those listed in that table; D and trimming were worked out from the DNA. The sample consists of around 180,000 clones, 81% of them appearing once. The origin of this receptor is a woman older than 75 with COVID-19, enrolled during active disease. The J gene is TRBJ2-3, the V gene TRBV5-1; a weak D match, TRBD1 (6 bases). The sequenced material came from peripheral blood. CDR3 sequence (DNA): TGCGCCAGCACTCTCTCGGGACAAAACACAGATACGCAGTATTTT. This codes for CASTLSGQNTDTQYF.